The T cell receptor (beta chain) under discussion was sequenced for a study of CD8+ T cells in alopecia areata. Study-wide results and caveats: TCRs were shared less clearly across patients than in mice, possibly for HLA-related reasons. In scalp, tofacitinib significantly decreased clonality and expanded CD8+ clones among the top 100. Many of the expanded lesional clones endured in scalp and blood while on tofacitinib.

Points on this clone: Its antigen is not known.

Documented treatment: oral pan-JAK inhibitor, 5-10 mg twice daily. The sequencing template was cDNA reverse transcribed from extracted RNA. Some clones are missing from TCRdb's copy, which holds only in-frame ones; the method was immunoSEQ multiplex PCR. Among some 45,000 clones listed, more than 90% were seen once. The CDR3 contains 16 residues. Germline CDR1 is SQVTM and CDR2 is ANQGSEA. J was trimmed by 2 bases and V by 6 bases; bases with no gene match: 10. This sample comprised CD8+ T cells sorted from blood, obtained at week 24, from a patient treated with tofacitinib. This receptor was taken from a human donor with alopecia areata. This chain joins TRBV29-1 and TRBJ2-3; 11 bases line up with TRBD2. The CDR3 spells CSVQATSGVPTDTQYF. The CDR3 nucleotides read TGCAGCGTCCAGGCGACTAGCGGGGTACCCACAGATACGCAGTATTTT.